Given below is one TCR beta chain in context. Its specific antigen is unknown. Per-nucleotide qualities are absent, and no much larger clonotype sits a single base away. This specimen belongs to a study of blood T cell repertoires in COVID-19 (dated by TCRdb to about 2020). Broadly, across the study: Samples covering the acute and convalescent phases of COVID-19 were provided by collaborators in the United States, Italy and Spain. The prospective study material was composed of cDNA or gDNA derived from T cells, B-cell-depleted T cells, or PBMCs. Deeply sampled blood TCRbeta repertoires from subjects exposed to, actively infected with, or recovered from COVID-19 were included in the dataset. The repertoires were released in a freely available public database meant as a resource for research on the immune response to SARS-CoV-2. The samples were drawn from the first 160 participants of the ongoing ImmuneRACE study and from over 950 subjects provided by 6 global collaborators. Sample metadata almost always included a de-identified subject ID, COVID-19 status, age in years and sex. Where HLA class I and class II types were available, the types were taken from metadata supplied by the sample provider, not from assay-based typing. The investigation overall reported the following: The amount of clinical and demographic metadata varied by source and participant and was provided uncurated.

The immunoSEQ Assay, a bias-controlled multiplex PCR, was used to amplify TCRbeta CDR3 regions from genomic DNA. As for the original processing: Nucleated cell counts per sample were estimated from amplification of reference gene primers within the assay. To quantify the absolute abundance of each unique TCRbeta CDR3 rearrangement, sequence reads were collapsed and filtered. Productive Simpson clonality was computed per sample as the square root of Simpson's diversity index over productive rearrangements. The source is immuneACCESS, and TCRdb retained only in-frame sequences with V and J called. Part of the clones is not carried over; for the studies checked, unresolved V genes explain less than half of this, and the remainder is unexplained. V and J calls and clone size follow that table, whereas D and trimming were derived from the DNA. Counted in this sample were approximately 140,000 clones; roughly 87% of them appeared once. The ten largest clones add up to roughly 4% of the sample.

Enrolling through a virtual design, the prospective study's participants ranged in age from roughly 18 to 95 years and lived across some 22 United States geographic areas. To assign participants to cohorts, the prospective study relied on clinical history that participants themselves reported in a screening survey and a study questionnaire. Exposed participants were defined as having been in contact with someone with a PCR-confirmed or clinician-diagnosed COVID-19 case within 2 weeks of study entry. Mobile phlebotomists in the prospective study collected whole blood, serum and a nasopharyngeal or oropharyngeal swab from every participant. Additional blood draws and questionnaires over an approximately two-month period could optionally be provided by prospective study participants. Before DNA extraction, prospective study blood samples were shipped either frozen or at room temperature. The junction carries 23 bases between V and J, which are trimmed by 6 bases and 8 bases respectively. The CDR3 has 16 amino acids, counting the end cysteine and phenylalanine. Of the read, only the CDR3 DNA is kept; its 48 bases are in frame from base 1. For CDR1 and CDR2, the germline V gene lists KGHSH and LQKENI.

Sequencing used PBMCs or T cells enriched from blood (not recorded which). The sequence is built from TRBV18 and TRBJ2-4; tentative D gene TRBD2, with 6 bases matching. This receptor was taken from a woman between 40 and 55 years old who had been exposed to COVID-19. The CDR3 protein: CASSVNRVVASDIQYF. DNA sequence: TGTGCCAGCTCCGTAAACCGGGTGGTAGCTAGCGACATTCAGTACTTC.